This T cell receptor beta chain was sequenced during a study of response to subunit inactivated influenza vaccine. The study, taken as a whole, reports: Authors suggested few new T cells are recruited by each seasonal influenza vaccination.

The CDR3 extends over 15 amino acids. The germline V and J ends were trimmed by 5 bases and 7 bases, with 19 bases remaining between them. Germline V gives CDR1 SGHDT, CDR2 YYEEEE. TCRdb itself ran the RT-PCR reads through MiXCR, one entry per CDR3 protein. Of 650,000 to 700,000 distinct CDR3 sequences listed, around 16% are singletons. Concerning this clonotype itself: Its antigen is unidentified.

The sample was PBMCs from blood, taken approximately 12 days after vaccination. The clonotype originates from a man aged 45-60 years who received an inactivated influenza vaccine. This chain links TRBV5-6 with TRBJ2-1; no firm D call. The CDR3 bases are TGTGCCAGCAGTCAGGACCCCGGAACCCGTAATGAGCAGTTCTTC. It specifies CASSQDPGTRNEQFF.